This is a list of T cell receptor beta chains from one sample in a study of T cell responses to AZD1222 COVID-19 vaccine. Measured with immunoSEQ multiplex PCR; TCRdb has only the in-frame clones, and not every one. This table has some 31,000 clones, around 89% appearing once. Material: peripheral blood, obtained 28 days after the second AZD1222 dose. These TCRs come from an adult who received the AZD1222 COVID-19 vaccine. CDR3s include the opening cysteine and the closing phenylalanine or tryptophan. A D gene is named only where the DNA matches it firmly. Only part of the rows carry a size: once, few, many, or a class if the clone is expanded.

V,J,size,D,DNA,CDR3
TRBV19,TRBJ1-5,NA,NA,TGTGCCAGTAGTTTCAGGGGAAGCAATCAGCCCCAGCATTTT,CASSFRGSNQPQHF
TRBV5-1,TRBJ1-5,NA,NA,TGCGCCAGCAGCTTGACGGGGGTGACGGGTCAGCCCCAGCATTTT,CASSLTGVTGQPQHF
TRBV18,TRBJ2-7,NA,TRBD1,TGTGCCAGCTCATCTCCGGGACAGGGTCCCCACGAGCAGTACTTC,CASSSPGQGPHEQYF
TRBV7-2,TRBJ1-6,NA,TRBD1,TGTGCCAGCAGCACAAGGGACAGGAATTCACCCCTCCACTTT,CASSTRDRNSPLHF
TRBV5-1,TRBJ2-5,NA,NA,TGCGCCAGCAGCTCGCTAGCAGGGGAGACCCAGTACTTC,CASSSLAGETQYF
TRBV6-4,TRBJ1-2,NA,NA,TGTGCCAGCAGCCCCGGTTCCGGGCCCAGCGGTGGCTACACCTTC,CASSPGSGPSGGYTF
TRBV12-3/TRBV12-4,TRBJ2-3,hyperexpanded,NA,TGTGCCAGCGGCCCGGGGAGGAGTACGCAGTATTTT,CASGPGRSTQYF
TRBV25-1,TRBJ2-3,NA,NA,TGTGCCAGCAGTTTCGGGGGTGGCACAGATACGCAGTATTTT,CASSFGGGTDTQYF
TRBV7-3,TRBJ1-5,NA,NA,TGTGCCAGCAGCTTAAGAGTGGCAGGTTCGCGCAATCAGCCCCAGCATTTT,CASSLRVAGSRNQPQHF
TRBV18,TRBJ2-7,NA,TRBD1,TGTGCCAGCTCACCGTTGACAGGGAAGTTCCCCTACGAGCAGTACTTC,CASSPLTGKFPYEQYF
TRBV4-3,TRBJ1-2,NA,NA,TGCGCCAGCAGCCAAGATGTACAGCGGGCCTATGGCTACACCTTC,CASSQDVQRAYGYTF
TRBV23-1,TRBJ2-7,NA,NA,TGCGCCAGCAGCCAAAACCCGCGGGCGTTCTCCTACGAGCAGTACTTC,CASSQNPRAFSYEQYF
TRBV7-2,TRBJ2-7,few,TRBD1,TGTGCCAGCAGCTTAGCGGCGGACAGGGTTCACTACGAGCAGTACTTC,CASSLAADRVHYEQYF
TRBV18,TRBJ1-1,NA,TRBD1,TGTGCCAGCTCACCCGGGACAGGGGACACTGAAGCTTTCTTT,CASSPGTGDTEAFF
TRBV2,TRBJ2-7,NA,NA,TGTGCCAGCAAGGAGGATTGGAGCTACGAGCAGTACTTC,CASKEDWSYEQYF
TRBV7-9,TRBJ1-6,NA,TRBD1,TGTGCCAGCAGCTCAGGAGCGCCGGGACAGTATAATTCACCCCTCCACTTT,CASSSGAPGQYNSPLHF
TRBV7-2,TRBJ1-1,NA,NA,TGTGCCAGCAGTCTAATGGGGTACAGACTTAGAAACACTGAAGCTTTCTTT,CASSLMGYRLRNTEAFF
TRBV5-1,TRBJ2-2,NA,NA,TGCGCCAGCAGGTCGGACAGTACCGGGGAGCTGTTTTTT,CASRSDSTGELFF
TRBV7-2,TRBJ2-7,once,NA,TGTGCCAGCAGCTCGGGTGGGGTGGACGAGCAGTACTTC,CASSSGGVDEQYF
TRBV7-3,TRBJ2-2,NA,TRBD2,TGTGCCAGCAGCCTAGGGTCTAGCGGGGGGTCGAACACCGGGGAGCTGTTTTTT,CASSLGSSGGSNTGELFF
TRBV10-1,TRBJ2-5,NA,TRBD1,TGCGCCAGCAGTGAGTCGCCGGACAGGAGAGAGACCCAGTACTTC,CASSESPDRRETQYF
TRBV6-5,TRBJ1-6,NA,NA,TGTGCCAGCAGCCCCCGGGGTAGATTAAATTCACCCCTCCACTTT,CASSPRGRLNSPLHF
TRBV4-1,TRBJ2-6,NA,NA,TGCGCCAGCAGCAACCTGGTGGCCTCTGGGGCCAACGTCCTGACTTTC,CASSNLVASGANVLTF
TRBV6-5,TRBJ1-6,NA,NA,TGTGCCAGCAGTCAACGCCCTGAGTACGGGTCACCCCTCCACTTT,CASSQRPEYGSPLHF
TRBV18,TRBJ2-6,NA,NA,TGTGCCAGCTCACCACGCGCGGGCACGGGTTCTGGGGCCAACGTCCTGACTTTC,CASSPRAGTGSGANVLTF
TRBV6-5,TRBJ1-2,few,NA,TGTGCCAGCAGTTACTCCAGCTCATGGTATGGCTACACCTTC,CASSYSSSWYGYTF
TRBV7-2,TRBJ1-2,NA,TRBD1,TGTGCCAGCAGCGCCCGACAGGGAGTCAGCTATGGCTACACCTTC,CASSARQGVSYGYTF
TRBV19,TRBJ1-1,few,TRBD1,TGTGCCAGTAGTATAGTGGCAGGGGGCACTGAAGCTTTCTTT,CASSIVAGGTEAFF
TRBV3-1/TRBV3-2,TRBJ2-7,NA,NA,TGTGCCAGCAGCTATGGGGTTTACGAGCAGTACTTC,CASSYGVYEQYF
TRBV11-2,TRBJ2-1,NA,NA,TGTGCCAGCAGCTCGCCGGCCCAGGGCCATGAGCAGTTCTTC,CASSSPAQGHEQFF
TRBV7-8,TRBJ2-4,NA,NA,TGTGCCAGCAGCAAAGGGGCCAGAGCCAACATTCAGTACTTC,CASSKGARANIQYF
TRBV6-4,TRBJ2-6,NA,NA,TGTGCCAGCAGTGACGGGCAGGGGACTTCTGGGGCCAACGTCCTGACTTTC,CASSDGQGTSGANVLTF
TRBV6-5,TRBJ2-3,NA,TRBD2,TGTGCCAGCAGTTACCAACTAGCGGGGAGCACAGATACGCAGTATTTT,CASSYQLAGSTDTQYF
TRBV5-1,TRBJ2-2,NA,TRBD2,TGCGCCAGCAGCGGCGGGACTAGGGACGGGGAGCTGTTTTTT,CASSGGTRDGELFF
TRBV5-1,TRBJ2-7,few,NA,TGCGCCAGCAGCTTCTACAGATCGACCTACGAGCAGTACTTC,CASSFYRSTYEQYF
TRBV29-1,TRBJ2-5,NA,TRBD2,TGCAGCGTTGAAAGGACTAGCGGGGGGCGGGAGACCCAGTACTTC,CSVERTSGGRETQYF
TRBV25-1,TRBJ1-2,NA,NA,TGTGCCAGCAGCCTAGCGTCTTGGTATGGCTACACCTTC,CASSLASWYGYTF
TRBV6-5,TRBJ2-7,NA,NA,TGTGCCAGCAGTTACCGTGGGGCCCTCTCCTACGAGCAGTACTTC,CASSYRGALSYEQYF
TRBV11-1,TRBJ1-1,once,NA,TGTGCCAGCAGCTTACGCGTAGAGGGCACTGAAGCTTTCTTT,CASSLRVEGTEAFF
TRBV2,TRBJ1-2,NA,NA,TGTGCCAGCGGCCAGGATAATTGGTCTAACTATGGCTACACCTTC,CASGQDNWSNYGYTF
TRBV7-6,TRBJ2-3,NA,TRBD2,TGTGCCAGCAGCTCCCTAGCGGGGAACACAGATACGCAGTATTTT,CASSSLAGNTDTQYF
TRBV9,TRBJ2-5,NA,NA,TGTGCCAGCAGCGTAGGGGCAGGGACCCCAGAGACCCAGTACTTC,CASSVGAGTPETQYF
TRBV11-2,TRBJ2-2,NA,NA,TGTGCCAGCAGCTTAAGGGGAGGGGGCGGTGCTGCCTCCGGGGAGCTGTTTTTT,CASSLRGGGGAASGELFF
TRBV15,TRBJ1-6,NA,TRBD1,TGTGCCACCAGTAGGACAGGGGGATTGAGGAATTCACCCCTCCACTTT,CATSRTGGLRNSPLHF
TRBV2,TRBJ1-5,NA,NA,TGTGCCAGCAGAGACTCCCGGTTAAGCAATCAGCCCCAGCATTTT,CASRDSRLSNQPQHF
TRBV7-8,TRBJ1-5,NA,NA,TGTGCCAGCAGCCCGTACAATCAGCCCCAGCATTTT,CASSPYNQPQHF
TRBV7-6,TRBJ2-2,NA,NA,TGTGCCAGCAGGCCGCCCCGGCCGAACACCGGGGAGCTGTTTTTT,CASRPPRPNTGELFF
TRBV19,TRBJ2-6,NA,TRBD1,TGTGCCAGTACCGACTCGGGACAGGGTTATTCTGGGGCCAACGTCCTGACTTTC,CASTDSGQGYSGANVLTF
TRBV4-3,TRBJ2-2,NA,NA,TGCGCCAGCAGCCAAGACAGGGGCCCCGGGGAGCTGTTTTTT,CASSQDRGPGELFF
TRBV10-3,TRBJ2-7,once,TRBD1,TGTGCCATCAGTAGGACAGGGGGCGCGGACGAGCAGTACTTC,CAISRTGGADEQYF
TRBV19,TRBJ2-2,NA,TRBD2,TGTGCCACCCAGCGGGGGACAAACACCGGGGAGCTGTTTTTT,CATQRGTNTGELFF
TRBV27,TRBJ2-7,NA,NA,TGTGCCAGCAGTTTATCTGCGGGGAAGCACTACGAGCAGTACTTC,CASSLSAGKHYEQYF
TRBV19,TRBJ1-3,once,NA,TGTGCCAGCGAACAGGGCTCTGGAAACACCATATATTTT,CASEQGSGNTIYF
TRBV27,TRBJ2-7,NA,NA,TGTGCCAGCAGCCGGGACAATGCCGCCTACGAGCAGTACTTC,CASSRDNAAYEQYF
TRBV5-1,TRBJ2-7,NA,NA,TGCGCCAGCAGCTTGCGGTTTTTTGGGGGCGAGCAGTACTTC,CASSLRFFGGEQYF
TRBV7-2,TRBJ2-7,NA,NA,TGTGCCAGCAGCTTAGATGGGGCTAGCGCTGACGAGCAGTACTTC,CASSLDGASADEQYF
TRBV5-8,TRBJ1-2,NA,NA,TGTGCCAGCAGCGCTGGACCACTTAACTATGGCTACACCTTC,CASSAGPLNYGYTF
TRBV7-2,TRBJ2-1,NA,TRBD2,TGTGCCAGCAGCTCCTTCCGGACTAGCGGGGGGAATTACAATGAGCAGTTCTTC,CASSSFRTSGGNYNEQFF